This T cell receptor beta chain was obtained from a study of T cell responses to AZD1222 COVID-19 vaccine. Notes on the study in general: A rise in Spike-specific TCR breadth and depth followed two AZD1222 doses. None of the repertoires were sampled until the peak T cell response had passed. Just 5 to 7 people given AZD1222 tested seropositive at baseline.

On this clone: Its cognate antigen is unknown.

The method was immunoSEQ multiplex PCR; TCRdb's version includes in-frame clones alone and lacks a portion of them. In the table there are approximately 67,000 clones, 80% to 85% of which are singletons. The CDR3 spans 14 residues. The V end lost 4 bases, the J end lost 5 bases, and 17 bases lay between the germline ends. Germline V gene lookup returns CDR1 GTSNPN and CDR2 SVGIG (reference sequence). The sample in question was peripheral blood, obtained on day 0 of AZD1222 vaccination. The rearrangement joins TRBV30 to TRBJ1-1, with a possible D match to TRBD1 (6 bases). The source of this sequence is an adult in good health. CDR3 sequence reads: CAWKFQGLSTEAFF. In nucleotides, the CDR3 is TGTGCCTGGAAGTTTCAGGGGCTGTCGACTGAAGCTTTCTTT.